This paragraph reports one T cell receptor (beta chain). Its antigen is unidentified. Time point described: pre-treatment sample, taken before nivolumab and TIL therapy. CDR1 and CDR2 from the germline V gene are KGHSH and LQKENI. Trimming shortened V by 3 bases and J by 3 bases, and 15 bases separated the two germline ends. The CDR3 loop spans 15 amino acids. The record originates from a study of TIL therapy for anti-PD-1-resistant metastatic lung cancer. About the study: Tumors were harvested before any PD-1/PD-L1 blockade. Median tumor PD-L1 proportion score was roughly 5.9%. Study results and caveats: This highly selected cohort may not generalize to typical lung cancer patients. After infusion, TIL clonotypes partly replaced peripheral T cells and declined over months.

The immunoSEQ assay was v3. Clones were read by immunoSEQ multiplex PCR, and TCRdb kept only the in-frame ones, dropping some. The table includes about 50,000 clones, around 85% detected once. The TCR originated in a person aged 25 to 80 with non-small cell lung cancer. This chain links TRBV18 with TRBJ2-7, with a tentative D call TRBD1 (6 bases). Here the sequenced sample was blood, taken at baseline. CDR3 loop: CASSPTIGTNYEQYF. The CDR3 DNA follows: TGTGCCAGCTCACCGACCATTGGGACAAACTACGAGCAGTACTTC.